The rows below give T cell receptor beta chains drawn from one sample of a study of identical twins. TCRdb ran MiXCR on the 5' RACE reads and lists one entry per CDR3 protein. The sample lists 450,000 to 650,000 distinct CDR3 sequences; roughly 9.9% were seen once. These data were also reused for a study on yellow fever vaccine responses in identical twins.

The material sequenced was PBMCs. The source is a woman aged 18-35 years in good health. The CDR3 runs from the conserved cysteine through the conserved F or W. Each record gives: V gene, clone size, J gene, CDR3 length, D gene, CDR3 protein, CDR3 DNA. The D gene is left open where the match is weak. Expanded clones are given a class, and other clones once, few, many or no size at all.

>TRBV28|NA|TRBJ2-7|16|TRBD1
CASSFLGTGGSYEQYF
TGTGCCAGCAGTTTTCTGGGGACAGGGGGCTCCTACGAGCAGTACTTC
>TRBV29-1|NA|TRBJ2-7|13|TRBD2
CSAAGLAGFEQYF
TGCAGCGCAGCAGGACTAGCGGGATTCGAGCAGTACTTC
>TRBV29-1|few|TRBJ2-1|14|NA
CSVEDGRGINEQFF
TGCAGCGTTGAAGACGGTCGGGGGATCAATGAGCAGTTCTTC
>TRBV6-1|NA|TRBJ1-1|13|NA
CASSRALNTEAFF
TGTGCCAGCAGCCGCGCTCTGAACACTGAAGCTTTCTTT
>TRBV4-3|few|TRBJ2-5|16|NA
CASSQDDRQGGETQYF
TGCGCCAGCAGCCAAGATGACAGGCAGGGCGGGGAGACCCAGTACTTC
>TRBV20-1|many|TRBJ2-7|16|TRBD1
CSVSTPGQGNFYEQYF
TGCAGTGTATCGACACCGGGACAGGGAAACTTCTACGAGCAGTACTTC
>TRBV5-1|many|TRBJ2-7|15|NA
CASSLAAGRSHEQYF
TGCGCCAGCAGCTTGGCCGCAGGTAGATCGCACGAGCAGTACTTC
>TRBV7-9|many|TRBJ2-3|16|TRBD2
CASSLKAGGPADTQYF
TGTGCCAGCAGTTTAAAAGCGGGGGGGCCCGCAGATACGCAGTATTTT
>TRBV20-1|NA|TRBJ2-1|16|NA
CSARDVGRSSYNEQFF
TGCAGTGCTAGAGATGTGGGAAGGAGTTCCTACAATGAGCAGTTCTTC
>TRBV6-2/TRBV6-3|few|TRBJ1-2|13|NA
CASRSTGIPGYTF
TGTGCCAGCAGATCTACAGGGATTCCGGGCTACACCTTC
>TRBV25-1|few|TRBJ2-7|16|NA
CASSEWNVRQVHEQYF
TGTGCCAGCAGTGAATGGAACGTCAGACAGGTCCACGAGCAGTACTTC
>TRBV7-2|few|TRBJ2-1|15|NA
CASSLKSMGPGEQFF
TGTGCCAGCAGCTTAAAGTCAATGGGCCCTGGGGAGCAGTTCTTC
>TRBV20-1|few|TRBJ2-4|14|NA
CSATPPAGGNIQYF
TGCAGTGCTACCCCCCCAGCCGGGGGAAACATTCAGTACTTC
>TRBV7-2|NA|TRBJ2-5|14|NA
CASSLAVGGGTQYF
TGTGCCAGCAGCTTAGCAGTGGGGGGCGGGACCCAGTACTTC
>TRBV15|many|TRBJ1-2|12|NA
CATKRTGGGYTF
TGTGCCACCAAACGGACTGGGGGTGGCTACACCTTC
>TRBV30|NA|TRBJ2-1|13|NA
CAWSVREGGEQFF
TGTGCCTGGAGTGTACGGGAAGGGGGTGAGCAGTTCTTC
>TRBV6-5|NA|TRBJ1-2|14|NA
CASSYGEEAHGYTF
TGTGCCAGCAGTTACGGGGAAGAGGCCCACGGCTACACCTTC
>TRBV4-3|NA|TRBJ2-2|17|TRBD1
CASSQTDRASNTGELFF
TGCGCCAGCAGCCAGACGGACAGGGCTTCGAACACCGGGGAGCTGTTTTTT
>TRBV19|NA|TRBJ2-2|16|TRBD2
CASSTMASGRSGELFF
TGTGCCAGTTCTACCATGGCTAGCGGGAGATCCGGGGAGCTGTTTTTT
>TRBV20-1|NA|TRBJ2-3|12|NA
CSATRQSDTQYF
TGCAGTGCTACGAGACAGTCCGATACGCAGTATTTT
>TRBV5-6|few|TRBJ2-1|15|NA
CASSLFAGIYNEQFF
TGTGCCAGCAGCTTGTTTGCGGGGATCTACAATGAGCAGTTCTTC
>TRBV25-1|many|TRBJ2-7|13|NA
CASSGSVGYEQYF
TGTGCCAGCAGTGGCTCCGTTGGCTACGAGCAGTACTTC
>TRBV7-2|few|TRBJ2-1|20|NA
CASSLAGVDDRAEEYNEQFF
TGTGCCAGCAGCTTAGCGGGAGTCGACGATAGAGCCGAAGAATACAATGAGCAGTTCTTC
>TRBV4-1|few|TRBJ1-1|14|TRBD1
CASSQVQGLTEAFF
TGCGCCAGCAGCCAAGTACAGGGGTTGACTGAAGCTTTCTTT
>TRBV12-3/TRBV12-4|many|TRBJ2-2|15|NA
CASSLHGGNTGELFF
TGTGCCAGCAGTTTACACGGGGGGAACACCGGGGAGCTGTTTTTT
>TRBV20-1|NA|TRBJ2-3|17|NA
CSARDASPPGQADTQYF
TGCAGTGCTAGAGATGCGAGCCCTCCCGGTCAGGCAGATACGCAGTATTTT
>TRBV6-5|NA|TRBJ2-1|16|NA
CASSYSPGALGGEQFF
TGTGCCAGCAGTTACTCGCCTGGCGCCCTGGGCGGTGAGCAGTTCTTC
>TRBV20-1|many|TRBJ2-4|16|TRBD2
CSASVPGPGGKNIQYF
TGCAGTGCTAGTGTACCCGGACCGGGGGGGAAAAACATTCAGTACTTC
>TRBV20-1|few|TRBJ2-7|13|NA
CSARGQFTYEQYF
TGCAGTGCTAGAGGCCAGTTTACCTACGAGCAGTACTTC
>TRBV15|NA|TRBJ1-1|14|NA
CATSRAAPNTEAFF
TGTGCCACCAGCAGAGCGGCACCGAACACTGAAGCTTTCTTT
>TRBV7-9|few|TRBJ1-5|12|NA
CASSLDTQPQHF
TGTGCCAGCAGCTTAGATACTCAGCCCCAGCATTTT
>TRBV7-2|few|TRBJ2-3|15|NA
CASSWGGADTDTQYF
TGTGCCAGCAGCTGGGGCGGGGCCGACACAGATACGCAGTATTTT
>TRBV3-1|few|TRBJ2-5|14|NA
CASSQAGLGETQYF
TGTGCCAGCAGCCAAGCTGGGCTGGGAGAGACCCAGTACTTC
>TRBV11-2|few|TRBJ1-2|15|NA
CASSSVPGANYGYTF
TGTGCCAGCAGCTCGGTTCCAGGGGCTAACTATGGCTACACCTTC
>TRBV5-1|many|TRBJ2-3|17|TRBD2
CASSFSLTSGLSDTQYF
TGCGCCAGCAGCTTCTCTCTGACTAGCGGTTTGTCAGATACGCAGTATTTT
>TRBV12-3/TRBV12-4|few|TRBJ2-2|13|NA
CASRFRSTGELFF
TGTGCCAGCAGATTTCGATCGACCGGGGAGCTGTTTTTT
>TRBV5-1|few|TRBJ2-1|19|TRBD2
CASSPGGRHGPRRGNEQFF
TGCGCCAGCAGCCCGGGGGGGCGTCACGGGCCCCGCAGGGGCAATGAGCAGTTCTTC